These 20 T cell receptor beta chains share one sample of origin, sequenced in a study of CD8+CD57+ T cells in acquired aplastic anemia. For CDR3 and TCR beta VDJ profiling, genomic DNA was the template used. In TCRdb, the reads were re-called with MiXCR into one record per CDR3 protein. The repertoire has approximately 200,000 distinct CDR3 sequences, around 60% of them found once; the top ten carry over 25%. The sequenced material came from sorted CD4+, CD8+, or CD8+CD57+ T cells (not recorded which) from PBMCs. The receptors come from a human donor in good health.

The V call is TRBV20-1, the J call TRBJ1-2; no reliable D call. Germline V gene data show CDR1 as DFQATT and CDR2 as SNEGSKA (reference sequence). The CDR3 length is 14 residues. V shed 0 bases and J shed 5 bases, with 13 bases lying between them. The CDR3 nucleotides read TGCAGTGCTAGAGAGATTGGTCAAGGGTATGGCTACACCTTC. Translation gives CSAREIGQGYGYTF.

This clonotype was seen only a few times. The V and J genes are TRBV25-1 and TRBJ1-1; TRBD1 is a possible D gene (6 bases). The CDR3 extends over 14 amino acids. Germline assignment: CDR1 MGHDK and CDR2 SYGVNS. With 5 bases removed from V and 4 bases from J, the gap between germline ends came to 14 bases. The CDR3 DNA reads TGTGCCAGCAGTTCCGCTACAGGGCCCACTGAAGCTTTCTTT. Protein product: CASSSATGPTEAFF.

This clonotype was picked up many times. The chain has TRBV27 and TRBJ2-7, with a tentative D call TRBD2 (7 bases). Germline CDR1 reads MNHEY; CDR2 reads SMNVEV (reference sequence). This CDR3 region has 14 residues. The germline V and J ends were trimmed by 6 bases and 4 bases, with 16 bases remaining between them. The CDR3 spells CASRYRGAEYEQYF. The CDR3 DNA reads TGTGCCAGCAGGTATCGGGGGGCGGAGTACGAGCAGTACTTC.

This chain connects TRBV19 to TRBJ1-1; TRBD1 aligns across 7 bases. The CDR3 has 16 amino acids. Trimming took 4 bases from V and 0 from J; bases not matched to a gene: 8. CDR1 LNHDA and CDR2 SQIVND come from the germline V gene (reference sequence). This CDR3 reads CASSNRQGRLNTEAFF. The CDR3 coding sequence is TGTGCCAGTAGTAATAGACAGGGTAGGCTGAACACTGAAGCTTTCTTT.

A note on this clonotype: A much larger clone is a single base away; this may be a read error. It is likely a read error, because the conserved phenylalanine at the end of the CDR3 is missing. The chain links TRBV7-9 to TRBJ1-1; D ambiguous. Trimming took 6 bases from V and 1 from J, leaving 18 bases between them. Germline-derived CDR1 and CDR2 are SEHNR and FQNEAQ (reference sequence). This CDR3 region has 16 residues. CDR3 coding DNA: TGTGCCAGCAGTTTGTTTGTTGAGGGCCCGAACACTGAAGCTTTCCTT. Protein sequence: CASSLFVEGPNTEAFL.

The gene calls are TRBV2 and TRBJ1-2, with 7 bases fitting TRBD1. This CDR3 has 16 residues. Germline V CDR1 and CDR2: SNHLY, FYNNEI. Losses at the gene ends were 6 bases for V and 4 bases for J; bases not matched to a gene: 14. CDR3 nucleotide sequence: TGTGCCAGCAGAGCCACTACAGGGGTCGGCCTCTATGGCTACACCTTC. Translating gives CASRATTGVGLYGYTF. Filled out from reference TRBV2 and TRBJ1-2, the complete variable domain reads EPEVTQTPSHQVTQMGQEVILRCVPISNHLYFYWYRQILGQKVEFLVSFYNNEISEKSEIFDDQFSVERPDGSNFTLKIRSTKLEDSAMYFCASRATTGVGLYGYTFGSGTRLTVV.

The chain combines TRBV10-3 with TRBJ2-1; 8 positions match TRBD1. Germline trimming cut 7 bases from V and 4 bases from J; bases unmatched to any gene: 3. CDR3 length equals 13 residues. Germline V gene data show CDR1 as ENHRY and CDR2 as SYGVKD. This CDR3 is CAITDRDYNEQFF. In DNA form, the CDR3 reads TGTGCCATCACGGACAGGGATTACAATGAGCAGTTCTTC.

The CDR3 here is CASSSSTGTVYEQYF. In nucleotides, the CDR3 is TGTGCCAGCAGCTCATCGACCGGGACAGTTTACGAGCAGTACTTC. The chain recombines TRBV7-2 with TRBJ2-7, with 7 positions matching TRBD1. Germline loops: CDR1 SGHTA, CDR2 FQGNSA. V was clipped by 4 bases and J by 4 bases; unmatched bases: 10. This CDR3 is 15 amino acids long. The full variable domain, in which reference TRBV7-2 and TRBJ2-7 provide the parts outside the CDR3, is GAGVSQSPSNKVTEKGKDVELRCDPISGHTALYWYRQSLGQGLEFLIYFQGNSAPDKSGLPSDRFSAERTGGSVSTLTIQRTQQEDSAVYLCASSSSTGTVYEQYFGPGTRLTVT.

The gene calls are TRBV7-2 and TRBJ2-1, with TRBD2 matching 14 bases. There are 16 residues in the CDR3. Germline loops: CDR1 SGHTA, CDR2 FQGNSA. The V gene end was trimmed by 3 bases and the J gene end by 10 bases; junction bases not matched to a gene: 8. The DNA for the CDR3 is TGTGCCAGCAGCTTCCTGACTAGCGGGGGGGCGCGGGAGCAGTTCTTC. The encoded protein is CASSFLTSGGAREQFF.

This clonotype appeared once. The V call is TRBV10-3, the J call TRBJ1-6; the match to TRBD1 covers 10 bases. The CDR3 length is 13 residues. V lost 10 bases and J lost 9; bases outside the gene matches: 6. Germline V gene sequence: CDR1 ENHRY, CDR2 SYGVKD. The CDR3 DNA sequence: TGTGCCAGCCATGGGACAGGGGTTTCACCCCTCCACTTT. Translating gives CASHGTGVSPLHF.

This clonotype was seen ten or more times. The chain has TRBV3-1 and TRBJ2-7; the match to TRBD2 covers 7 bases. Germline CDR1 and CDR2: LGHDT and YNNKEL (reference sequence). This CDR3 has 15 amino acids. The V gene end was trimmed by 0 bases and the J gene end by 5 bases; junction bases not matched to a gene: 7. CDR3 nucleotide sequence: TGTGCCAGCAGCCAAGATGTGGGAGGGGACCACGAGCAGTACTTC. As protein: CASSQDVGGDHEQYF.

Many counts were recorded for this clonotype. The chain's CDR3 is CASSVTTGLDTEAFF. For the CDR3, the DNA is TGTGCCAGCAGCGTAACGACAGGGCTGGACACTGAAGCTTTCTTT. V is TRBV7-9 and J is TRBJ1-1; 7 nucleotides match TRBD1. In germline, CDR1 is SEHNR, CDR2 FQNEAQ (reference sequence). Losses at the gene ends were 5 bases for V and 3 bases for J; bases not matched to a gene: 9. The CDR3 spans 15 residues.

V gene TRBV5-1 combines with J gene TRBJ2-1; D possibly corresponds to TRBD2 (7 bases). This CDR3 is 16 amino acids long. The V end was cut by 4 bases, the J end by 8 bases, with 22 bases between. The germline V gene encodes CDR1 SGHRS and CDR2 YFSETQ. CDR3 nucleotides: TGCGCCAGCAGCGCTGAGGGGGGGGGCGCAGTTCATGAGCAGTTCTTC. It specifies CASSAEGGGAVHEQFF.

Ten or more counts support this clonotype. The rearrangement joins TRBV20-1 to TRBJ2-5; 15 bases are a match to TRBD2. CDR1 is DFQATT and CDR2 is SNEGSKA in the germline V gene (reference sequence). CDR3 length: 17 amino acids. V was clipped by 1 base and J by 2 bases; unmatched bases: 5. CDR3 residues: CSARGWTSGGVQETQYF. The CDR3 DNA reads TGCAGTGCTAGAGGGTGGACTAGCGGGGGGGTTCAAGAGACCCAGTACTTC.

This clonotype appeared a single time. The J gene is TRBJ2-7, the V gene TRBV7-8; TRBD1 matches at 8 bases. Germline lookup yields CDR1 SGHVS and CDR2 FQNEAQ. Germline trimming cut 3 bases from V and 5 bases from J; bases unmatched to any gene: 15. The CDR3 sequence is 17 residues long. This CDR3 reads CASSFGTGGPRANEQYF. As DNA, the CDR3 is TGTGCCAGCAGCTTCGGGACAGGAGGTCCGAGGGCCAACGAGCAGTACTTC.

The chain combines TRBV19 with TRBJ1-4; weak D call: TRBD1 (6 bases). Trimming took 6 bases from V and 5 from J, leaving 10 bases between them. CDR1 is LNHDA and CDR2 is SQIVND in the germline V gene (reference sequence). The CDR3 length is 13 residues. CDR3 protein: CASRKGGNEKLFF. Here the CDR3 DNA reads TGTGCCAGTAGAAAGGGGGGGAATGAAAAACTGTTTTTT.

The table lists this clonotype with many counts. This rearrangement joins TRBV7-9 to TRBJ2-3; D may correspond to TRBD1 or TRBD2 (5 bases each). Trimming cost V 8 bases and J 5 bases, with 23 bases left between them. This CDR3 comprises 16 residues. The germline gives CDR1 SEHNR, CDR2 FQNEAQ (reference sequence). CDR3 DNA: TGTGCCAGCTCCTCCCCCGGGGCGGCCGCGGGAGATACGCAGTATTTT. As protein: CASSSPGAAAGDTQYF.

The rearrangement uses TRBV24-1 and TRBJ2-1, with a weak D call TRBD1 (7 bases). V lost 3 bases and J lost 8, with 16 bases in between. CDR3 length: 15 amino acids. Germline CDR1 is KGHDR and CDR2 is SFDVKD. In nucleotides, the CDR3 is TGTGCCACCAGTGATCGGTCAGGGGGAGGATATGAGCAGTTCTTC. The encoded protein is CATSDRSGGGYEQFF.

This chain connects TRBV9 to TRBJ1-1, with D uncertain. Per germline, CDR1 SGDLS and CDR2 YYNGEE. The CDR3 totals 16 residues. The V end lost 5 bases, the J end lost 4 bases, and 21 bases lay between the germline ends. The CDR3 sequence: CASSLISSGVGTEAFF. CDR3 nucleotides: TGTGCCAGCAGTTTAATTTCATCCGGGGTTGGCACTGAAGCTTTCTTT.

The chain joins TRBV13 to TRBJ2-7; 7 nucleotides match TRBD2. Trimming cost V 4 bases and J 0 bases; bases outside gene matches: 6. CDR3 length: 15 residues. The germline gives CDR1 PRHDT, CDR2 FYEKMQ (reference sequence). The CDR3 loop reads CASSSLAVSSYEQYF. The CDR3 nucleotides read TGTGCCAGCAGCTCCCTAGCGGTAAGCTCCTACGAGCAGTACTTC.